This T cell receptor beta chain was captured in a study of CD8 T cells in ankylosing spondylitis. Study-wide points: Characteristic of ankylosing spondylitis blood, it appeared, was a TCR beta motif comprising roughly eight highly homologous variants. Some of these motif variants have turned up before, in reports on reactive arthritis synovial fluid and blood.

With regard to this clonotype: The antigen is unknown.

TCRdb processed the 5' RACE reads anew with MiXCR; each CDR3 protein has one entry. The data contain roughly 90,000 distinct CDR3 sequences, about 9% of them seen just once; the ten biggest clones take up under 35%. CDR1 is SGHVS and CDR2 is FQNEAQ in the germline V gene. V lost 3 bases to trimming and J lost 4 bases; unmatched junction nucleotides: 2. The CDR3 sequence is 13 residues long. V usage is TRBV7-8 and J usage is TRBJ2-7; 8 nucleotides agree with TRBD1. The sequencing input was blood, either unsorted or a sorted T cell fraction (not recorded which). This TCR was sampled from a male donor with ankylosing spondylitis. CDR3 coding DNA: TGTGCCAGCAGCTTTCAGGGGGCATACGAGCAGTACGTC. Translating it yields CASSFQGAYEQYV.